This is a list of T cell receptor beta chains from one sample in a study of neurological immune-mediated disorders. Each CDR3 protein is one row after TCRdb ran MiXCR on the 5' RACE reads. In the table there are 75,000 to 90,000 distinct CDR3 sequences, about a tenth of which are singletons. The sequencing input was PBMCs. The receptors derive from a middle-aged man in good health. Both conserved end residues are part of each CDR3. A D gene is named only where the DNA matches it firmly. The listing skips clone size in some rows; elsewhere it reads once, few, many or a size class.

V gene: TRBV14; clone size: many; D gene: TRBD2; J gene: TRBJ2-1; CDR3 protein: CASSQDLPSGGTYNEQFF; CDR3 DNA: TGTGCCAGCAGCCAAGACCTTCCTAGCGGGGGGACCTACAATGAGCAGTTCTTC
V gene: TRBV5-1; clone size: many; D gene: TRBD2; J gene: TRBJ2-1; CDR3 protein: CASRSQLAGNEQFF; CDR3 DNA: TGCGCCAGCAGGAGTCAGCTAGCGGGCAATGAGCAGTTCTTC
V gene: TRBV6-1; clone size: many; D gene: .; J gene: TRBJ2-3; CDR3 protein: CASSEAGTGLTDTQYF; CDR3 DNA: TGTGCCAGCAGTGAAGCGGGGACCGGCCTCACAGATACGCAGTATTTT
V gene: TRBV7-2; clone size: many; D gene: TRBD1; J gene: TRBJ1-2; CDR3 protein: CASSASTGGVYGYTF; CDR3 DNA: TGTGCCAGCAGCGCGTCGACAGGGGGCGTCTATGGCTACACCTTC
V gene: TRBV15; clone size: many; D gene: .; J gene: TRBJ1-6; CDR3 protein: CATKKEGVPNSALHF; CDR3 DNA: TGTGCCACCAAGAAGGAAGGGGTTCCCAATTCGGCCCTCCACTTT
V gene: TRBV7-9; clone size: many; D gene: .; J gene: TRBJ2-5; CDR3 protein: CASSWGQQETQYF; CDR3 DNA: TGTGCCAGCAGCTGGGGGCAGCAAGAGACCCAGTACTTC
V gene: TRBV7-7; clone size: many; D gene: TRBD1; J gene: TRBJ2-1; CDR3 protein: CASSSNQGADEQFF; CDR3 DNA: TGTGCCAGCAGCTCGAACCAGGGGGCGGATGAGCAGTTCTTC
V gene: TRBV5-1; clone size: many; D gene: TRBD2; J gene: TRBJ2-3; CDR3 protein: CASSPRLAEEGTDTQYF; CDR3 DNA: TGCGCCAGCAGCCCCAGACTAGCGGAAGAAGGCACAGATACGCAGTATTTT
V gene: TRBV6-2/TRBV6-3; clone size: few; D gene: .; J gene: TRBJ1-2; CDR3 protein: CASSSWTANYGYTF; CDR3 DNA: TGTGCCAGCAGTTCCTGGACGGCGAACTATGGCTACACCTTC
V gene: TRBV7-2; clone size: many; D gene: .; J gene: TRBJ2-7; CDR3 protein: CASSLAQDYPEQYF; CDR3 DNA: TGTGCCAGCAGCTTAGCCCAGGACTACCCAGAGCAGTACTTC
V gene: TRBV20-1; clone size: many; D gene: TRBD2; J gene: TRBJ2-1; CDR3 protein: CSAAGRAGELGDEQFF; CDR3 DNA: TGCAGTGCCGCAGGAAGAGCGGGGGAGCTCGGGGATGAGCAGTTCTTC
V gene: TRBV12-3/TRBV12-4; clone size: many; D gene: TRBD1; J gene: TRBJ1-2; CDR3 protein: CASSLGGTGAGYTF; CDR3 DNA: TGTGCCAGCAGTTTAGGGGGGACAGGGGCTGGCTACACCTTC
V gene: TRBV5-5; clone size: many; D gene: .; J gene: TRBJ2-7; CDR3 protein: CASSFLAYSYEQYF; CDR3 DNA: TGTGCCAGCAGTTTTCTAGCGTACTCCTACGAGCAGTACTTC
V gene: TRBV7-9; clone size: few; D gene: .; J gene: TRBJ2-7; CDR3 protein: CASSLEPAGYYGEQYF; CDR3 DNA: TGTGCCAGCAGCTTGGAGCCGGCGGGTTACTACGGAGAGCAGTACTTC
V gene: TRBV3-1; clone size: many; D gene: TRBD1; J gene: TRBJ1-1; CDR3 protein: CASSQGDRATSNTEAFF; CDR3 DNA: TGTGCCAGCAGCCAGGGGGACAGGGCCACCTCGAACACTGAAGCTTTCTTT
V gene: TRBV29-1; clone size: .; D gene: TRBD1; J gene: TRBJ1-1; CDR3 protein: CSVEVQGLYTEAFF; CDR3 DNA: TGCAGCGTTGAAGTACAGGGGTTATACACTGAAGCTTTCTTT
V gene: TRBV9; clone size: many; D gene: .; J gene: TRBJ1-2; CDR3 protein: CASSLDQGSNYGYTF; CDR3 DNA: TGTGCCAGCAGCCTTGACCAGGGTAGTAACTATGGCTACACCTTC
V gene: TRBV11-2; clone size: many; D gene: TRBD2; J gene: TRBJ2-5; CDR3 protein: CASSRQGLGVLGETQYF; CDR3 DNA: TGTGCCAGCAGCCGACAAGGACTAGGGGTGTTGGGAGAGACCCAGTACTTC
V gene: TRBV30; clone size: many; D gene: .; J gene: TRBJ1-6; CDR3 protein: CAGYGGTEYSPLHF; CDR3 DNA: TGTGCCGGCTACGGGGGTACAGAATATTCACCCCTCCACTTT
V gene: TRBV2; clone size: many; D gene: TRBD1; J gene: TRBJ2-7; CDR3 protein: CATAGPQGASGEQYF; CDR3 DNA: TGTGCCACCGCCGGCCCACAGGGGGCATCGGGGGAGCAGTACTTC
V gene: TRBV10-3; clone size: .; D gene: .; J gene: TRBJ1-1; CDR3 protein: CAISADRTSNTEAFF; CDR3 DNA: TGTGCCATCAGTGCCGACAGGACCTCAAACACTGAAGCTTTCTTT
V gene: TRBV10-3; clone size: many; D gene: .; J gene: TRBJ1-1; CDR3 protein: CAISGPGRGGLEAFF; CDR3 DNA: TGTGCCATCAGTGGGCCGGGGAGGGGAGGCTTGGAGGCTTTCTTT
V gene: TRBV6-5; clone size: many; D gene: TRBD2; J gene: TRBJ2-3; CDR3 protein: CASSYPASGVVDTQYF; CDR3 DNA: TGTGCCAGCAGTTACCCAGCTAGCGGGGTCGTAGATACGCAGTATTTT
V gene: TRBV5-5; clone size: many; D gene: .; J gene: TRBJ2-6; CDR3 protein: CASSSRQVDSGANVLTF; CDR3 DNA: TGTGCCAGCAGCTCCCGACAGGTTGACTCTGGGGCCAACGTCCTGACTTTC
V gene: TRBV6-2/TRBV6-3; clone size: many; D gene: .; J gene: TRBJ2-1; CDR3 protein: CASSYQDPNEQFF; CDR3 DNA: TGTGCCAGCAGTTATCAGGACCCCAATGAGCAGTTCTTC
V gene: TRBV6-1; clone size: many; D gene: .; J gene: TRBJ1-1; CDR3 protein: CASSEEGPLNTEAFF; CDR3 DNA: TGTGCCAGCAGTGAAGAGGGGCCTTTGAACACTGAAGCTTTCTTT
V gene: TRBV7-2; clone size: many; D gene: .; J gene: TRBJ1-2; CDR3 protein: CASSLGVTGGYTF; CDR3 DNA: TGTGCCAGCAGCTTAGGGGTCACCGGTGGCTACACCTTC
V gene: TRBV5-1; clone size: many; D gene: .; J gene: TRBJ1-1; CDR3 protein: CASSLEAETEAFF; CDR3 DNA: TGCGCCAGCAGCTTGGAGGCGGAGACTGAAGCTTTCTTT
V gene: TRBV6-5; clone size: many; D gene: .; J gene: TRBJ2-3; CDR3 protein: CASSYVPGTDTQYF; CDR3 DNA: TGTGCCAGCAGTTATGTTCCGGGGACAGATACGCAGTATTTT
V gene: TRBV6-5; clone size: many; D gene: .; J gene: TRBJ2-7; CDR3 protein: CASKAGDSYEQYF; CDR3 DNA: TGTGCCAGCAAGGCAGGGGATTCCTACGAGCAGTACTTC
V gene: TRBV5-5; clone size: many; D gene: .; J gene: TRBJ2-5; CDR3 protein: CASSLGLGSQETQYF; CDR3 DNA: TGTGCCAGCAGCTTGGGATTGGGGTCCCAAGAGACCCAGTACTTC
V gene: TRBV5-5; clone size: few; D gene: TRBD1; J gene: TRBJ1-1; CDR3 protein: CASSMDRANTEAFF; CDR3 DNA: TGTGCCAGCAGTATGGACAGGGCGAACACTGAAGCTTTCTTT
V gene: TRBV20-1; clone size: many; D gene: TRBD2; J gene: TRBJ2-5; CDR3 protein: CSATGTSGKRDETQYF; CDR3 DNA: TGCAGTGCTACTGGGACTAGCGGGAAACGAGATGAGACCCAGTACTTC
V gene: TRBV4-2; clone size: .; D gene: .; J gene: TRBJ2-1; CDR3 protein: CASSQDGIPNYNEQFF; CDR3 DNA: TGTGCCAGCAGCCAAGATGGGATACCTAACTACAATGAGCAGTTCTTC
V gene: TRBV6-5; clone size: .; D gene: .; J gene: TRBJ1-2; CDR3 protein: CASSYGLDTMGYTF; CDR3 DNA: TGTGCCAGCAGTTACGGGCTCGATACTATGGGCTACACCTTC
V gene: TRBV28; clone size: many; D gene: TRBD1; J gene: TRBJ1-5; CDR3 protein: CASSPPATGAVNQPQHF; CDR3 DNA: TGTGCCAGCAGCCCACCCGCGACAGGGGCAGTCAATCAGCCCCAGCATTTT
V gene: TRBV18; clone size: many; D gene: .; J gene: TRBJ2-3; CDR3 protein: CASSLGPGYTDTQYF; CDR3 DNA: TGTGCCAGCTCATTAGGACCGGGATACACAGATACGCAGTATTTT
V gene: TRBV18; clone size: many; D gene: TRBD2; J gene: TRBJ2-1; CDR3 protein: CASSPPTSGDFNEQFF; CDR3 DNA: TGTGCCAGCTCACCACCGACTAGCGGGGATTTCAATGAGCAGTTCTTC
V gene: TRBV29-1; clone size: many; D gene: .; J gene: TRBJ2-1; CDR3 protein: CSVAGTDTYNEQFF; CDR3 DNA: TGCAGCGTCGCCGGGACGGACACCTACAATGAGCAGTTCTTC
V gene: TRBV5-1; clone size: .; D gene: TRBD2; J gene: TRBJ2-5; CDR3 protein: CASRLSSGSKETHYF; CDR3 DNA: TGCGCCAGCAGGCTGTCTAGCGGGTCGAAGGAGACCCACTACTTC
V gene: TRBV19; clone size: .; D gene: .; J gene: TRBJ1-5; CDR3 protein: CASSSLTGVRRQPQHF; CDR3 DNA: TGTGCCAGTAGTTCCCTTACGGGTGTTCGGAGGCAGCCCCAGCATTTT
V gene: TRBV7-2; clone size: many; D gene: .; J gene: TRBJ1-1; CDR3 protein: CASSLAGMGTEAFF; CDR3 DNA: TGTGCCAGCAGCTTGGCGGGAATGGGCACTGAAGCTTTCTTT
V gene: TRBV9; clone size: many; D gene: TRBD1; J gene: TRBJ1-2; CDR3 protein: CASQGQLYGYTF; CDR3 DNA: TGTGCCAGCCAGGGACAGCTTTATGGCTACACCTTC
V gene: TRBV7-3; clone size: many; D gene: .; J gene: TRBJ2-3; CDR3 protein: CASSQGVGDTQYF; CDR3 DNA: TGTGCCAGCTCGCAGGGAGTAGGAGATACGCAGTATTTT
V gene: TRBV6-6; clone size: many; D gene: .; J gene: TRBJ2-7; CDR3 protein: CASSFERLYEQYF; CDR3 DNA: TGTGCCAGCAGTTTCGAGCGGCTCTACGAGCAGTACTTC
V gene: TRBV12-3/TRBV12-4; clone size: many; D gene: TRBD1; J gene: TRBJ1-1; CDR3 protein: CASSSLGDRSFFNTEAFF; CDR3 DNA: TGTGCCAGCTCATCTCTGGGGGACAGAAGCTTTTTCAACACTGAAGCTTTCTTT
V gene: TRBV20-1; clone size: many; D gene: .; J gene: TRBJ1-2; CDR3 protein: CSAPEGGSGYTF; CDR3 DNA: TGCAGTGCACCTGAGGGGGGGTCTGGCTACACCTTC
V gene: TRBV21-1; clone size: many; D gene: .; J gene: TRBJ2-2; CDR3 protein: CASSTERGKNTGELFF; CDR3 DNA: TGTGCCAGCAGCACGGAGAGGGGGAAGAACACCGGGGAGCTGTTTTTT
V gene: TRBV11-2; clone size: few; D gene: .; J gene: TRBJ1-1; CDR3 protein: CASRFGPAFASNTEAFF; CDR3 DNA: TGTGCCAGCAGGTTCGGACCGGCTTTCGCCTCGAACACTGAAGCTTTCTTT
V gene: TRBV27; clone size: many; D gene: TRBD1; J gene: TRBJ2-7; CDR3 protein: CASSLRQGGPYEQYF; CDR3 DNA: TGTGCCAGCAGCCTTAGACAGGGGGGTCCCTACGAGCAGTACTTC
V gene: TRBV29-1; clone size: many; D gene: TRBD1; J gene: TRBJ2-5; CDR3 protein: CSGTGVQETQYF; CDR3 DNA: TGCAGCGGGACAGGAGTTCAAGAGACCCAGTACTTC